Here is one T cell receptor beta chain with its context. Its antigen is not known. As for time point: persistent/refractory GD, antithyroid drugs over 5 years with positive TRAb. There was RNA extracted from PBMCs, and the TCR library was made from it. From an endocrinology department in Xi'an, China, came the patients. Assembly of TCR beta libraries relied on iRepertoire HTBI primers together with Arm-PCR of CDR3 regions. TCRdb re-called the multiplex PCR reads with MiXCR, one entry per CDR3 protein. The sample lists 450,000 or so distinct CDR3 sequences, more than 20% occurring once. The data originate from a study of regulatory T cells in long-lasting Graves disease. Study-level findings and limits: Preferential use of TRBV28, TRBJ1-2 and TRBJ2-5 was seen in persistent disease.

Germline V gene sequence: CDR1 SGHDT, CDR2 YYEEEE. V lost 1 base, J lost 11 bases, and 18 bases lay in between. CDR3 size: 14 residues. The sequence derives from a female donor with Graves disease. Here the sequenced sample was peripheral blood mononuclear cells (PBMCs), taken when the disease was refractory, from a patient treated with antithyroid drugs. J is TRBJ1-1 and V is TRBV5-6, with TRBD1 as a possible D gene (6 bases). This CDR3 reads CASSLLRDTHGAFF. The CDR3 DNA reads TGTGCCAGCAGCTTGCTCCGGGACACCCATGGGGCTTTCTTT.